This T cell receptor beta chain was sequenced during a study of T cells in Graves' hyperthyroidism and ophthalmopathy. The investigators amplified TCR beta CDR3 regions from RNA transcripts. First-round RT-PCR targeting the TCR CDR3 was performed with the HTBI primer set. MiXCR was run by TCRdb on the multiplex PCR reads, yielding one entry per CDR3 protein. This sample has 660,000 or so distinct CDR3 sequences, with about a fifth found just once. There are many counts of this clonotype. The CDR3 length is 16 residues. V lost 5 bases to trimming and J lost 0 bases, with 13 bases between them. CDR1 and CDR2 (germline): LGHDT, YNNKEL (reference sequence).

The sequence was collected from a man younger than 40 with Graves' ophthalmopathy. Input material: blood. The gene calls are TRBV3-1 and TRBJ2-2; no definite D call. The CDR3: CASSNPFKSNTGELFF. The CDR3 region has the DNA TGTGCCAGCAGCAACCCTTTTAAATCGAACACCGGGGAGCTGTTTTTT.